The clone carrying this TCR beta chain was seen more than once but under ten times. This specimen belongs to a study of blood T cell repertoires in COVID-19. Study in general: COVID-19 samples, acute and convalescent, were from the United States, Italy and Spain. T cells, B-cell-depleted T cells, or PBMCs provided the cDNA or gDNA that served as material.

Methods used by the authors: The authors estimated nucleated cell counts from reference gene primer amplification. Only in-frame clones appear in the TCRdb table, and some are missing; sequencing was by immunoSEQ multiplex PCR. V, J and clone size reflect that table, while D and trimming were determined from the DNA. The data contain under 250,000 clones, about 84% of them seen just once; the ten biggest clones take up more than 9%. The germline V gene encodes CDR1 MNHEY and CDR2 SVGAGI. Trimming shortened V by 1 base and J by 1 base, and 9 bases separated the two germline ends. The length of the CDR3 is 15 residues.

What was sequenced was peripheral blood. This chain joins TRBV6-5 and TRBJ2-3; tentative D call: TRBD1 (5 bases). This clonotype was obtained from a man of 80 years or more with acute or convalescent COVID-19. The CDR3 coding sequence is TGTGCCAGCAGTTACTGGGGCCCAGGCACAGATACGCAGTATTTT. Protein: CASSYWGPGTDTQYF.